This is a list of T cell receptor beta chains from one sample in a study of blood T cell repertoires in COVID-19. Assay used: immunoSEQ multiplex PCR; TCRdb lists only in-frame clones, some missing. The sample shows around 84,000 clones, around four fifths of them seen only once. Material for sequencing was peripheral blood. The origin of the receptors is a man in his fifties or sixties with COVID-19, enrolled during active disease. CDR3s include the opening cysteine and the closing phenylalanine or tryptophan. A D gene is named only where the DNA matches it firmly. Rows give clone size only sometimes, using once, few, many, or a class for an expanded clone.

clone size	J gene	V gene	D gene	CDR3 protein	CDR3 DNA
few	TRBJ2-3	TRBV5-5	TRBD2	CPRSWGGGGRALPGYF	TGTCCCCGCAGCTGGGGCGGGGGGGGGAGGGCCCTCCCTGGGTATTTT
NA	TRBJ2-1	TRBV30	TRBD2	CAWSVSGRNNEQFF	TGTGCCTGGAGCGTAAGCGGGAGGAACAATGAGCAGTTCTTC
NA	TRBJ2-7	TRBV7-9	NA	CAGQGGFSYEQYF	TGTGCCGGTCAAGGAGGTTTTAGCTACGAGCAGTACTTC
NA	TRBJ2-7	TRBV7-9	TRBD1	CASSASGTGSYEQYF	TGTGCCAGCAGCGCATCCGGGACAGGGTCCTACGAGCAGTACTTC
NA	TRBJ1-4	TRBV29-1	NA	CSASQETGAWATNEKLFF	TGCAGCGCGTCACAAGAGACAGGAGCTTGGGCAACTAATGAAAAACTGTTTTTT
once	TRBJ2-5	TRBV19	TRBD1	CASSPSGDRAQETQYF	TGTGCCAGTAGTCCCAGCGGGGACAGGGCACAAGAGACCCAGTACTTC
few	TRBJ2-1	TRBV2	NA	CASSDGAVKSEFF	TGTGCCAGCAGTGATGGGGCGGTCAAGTCTGAGTTCTTC
NA	TRBJ2-3	TRBV7-3	NA	CASSLWGGPGDTQYF	TGTGCCAGCAGCTTATGGGGGGGGCCTGGAGATACGCAGTATTTT
NA	TRBJ2-3	TRBV9	TRBD2	CASSPSRRQRELADTQYF	TGTGCCAGCAGCCCATCGCGACGACAGCGGGAGTTGGCAGATACGCAGTATTTT
NA	TRBJ2-1	TRBV7-2	TRBD2	CASRLAGGPYNEQFF	TGTGCCAGCAGGCTAGCGGGAGGGCCCTACAATGAGCAGTTCTTC
NA	TRBJ1-2	TRBV4-3	NA	CASSQDPQGAFPLTYGYTF	TGCGCCAGCAGCCAAGATCCACAGGGCGCTTTCCCTCTGACCTATGGCTACACCTTC
NA	TRBJ2-7	TRBV19	TRBD2	CASSIGSGVAGDQQYF	TGTGCCAGTAGTATTGGCTCTGGAGTAGCGGGAGATCAGCAGTACTTC
once	TRBJ1-2	TRBV27	NA	CASSPSVVYGYTF	TGTGCCAGCAGTCCCTCTGTAGTGTATGGCTACACCTTC
few	TRBJ1-5	TRBV19	NA	CASREDRSSNQPQHF	TGTGCCAGTCGTGAGGACAGAAGTAGCAATCAGCCCCAGCATTTT
few	TRBJ1-1	TRBV6-2/TRBV6-3	NA	CASSLPWFVGQLNTEAFF	TGTGCCAGCAGTTTACCTTGGTTCGTAGGACAGTTGAACACTGAAGCTTTCTTT
many	TRBJ1-5	TRBV7-9	NA	CASSQGQISQGNQPQHF	TGTGCCAGCAGCCAAGGACAGATATCGCAGGGCAATCAGCCCCAGCATTTT
NA	TRBJ2-3	TRBV19	TRBD2	CASSISLAGVVDTQYF	TGTGCCAGTAGTATCTCCCTAGCGGGAGTGGTAGATACGCAGTATTTT
NA	TRBJ2-5	TRBV20-1	TRBD1	CSASPGTGPRETQYF	TGCAGTGCTAGTCCCGGGACAGGACCCAGAGAGACCCAGTACTTC
NA	TRBJ2-5	TRBV6-2/TRBV6-3	TRBD1	CASSYGTGDQETQYF	TGTGCCAGCAGTTACGGGACAGGTGACCAAGAGACCCAGTACTTC
large	TRBJ2-3	TRBV9	TRBD2	CASSMRGSGTFTQYF	TGTGCCAGCAGCATGAGGGGTAGCGGGACCTTTACGCAGTATTTT
NA	TRBJ2-7	TRBV5-1	TRBD2	CASSLPLGGRGEEQYF	TGCGCCAGCAGCTTGCCCCTCGGGGGGAGAGGAGAGGAGCAGTACTTC
NA	TRBJ2-3	TRBV3-1/TRBV3-2	NA	CASSQDPGPAATQYF	TGTGCCAGCAGCCAAGATCCAGGGCCAGCTGCTACGCAGTATTTT
NA	TRBJ1-1	TRBV18	NA	CASSPSGFEAFF	TGTGCCAGCTCACCTTCGGGATTCGAAGCTTTCTTT
NA	TRBJ2-5	TRBV21-1	NA	CASSTSSAVGSGPETQYF	TGTGCCAGCAGCACCTCTTCGGCCGTGGGGTCAGGGCCAGAGACCCAGTACTTC
NA	TRBJ2-2	TRBV19	NA	CASSRERDRSNTGELFF	TGTGCCAGTAGTCGGGAAAGGGATCGCTCGAACACCGGGGAGCTGTTTTTT
few	TRBJ1-4	TRBV25-1	TRBD1	CASSDSTGGNEKLFF	TGTGCCAGCAGTGATTCCACAGGGGGCAATGAAAAACTGTTTTTT
NA	TRBJ1-6	TRBV10-3	TRBD1	CATKRTGGDSPLHF	TGTGCCACCAAGAGGACAGGCGGGGATTCACCCCTCCACTTT
NA	TRBJ2-1	TRBV7-2	TRBD2	CASSLSASGRVNEQFF	TGTGCCAGCAGCTTATCCGCTAGCGGGAGGGTGAATGAGCAGTTCTTC
NA	TRBJ1-4	TRBV9	NA	CASSVSTNEKLFF	TGTGCCAGCAGCGTAAGCACTAATGAAAAACTGTTTTTT
NA	TRBJ2-3	TRBV11-2	TRBD2	CASSHTSGAVGGRSDTQYF	TGTGCCAGCAGCCATACTAGCGGGGCGGTGGGAGGACGCTCCGATACGCAGTATTTT
NA	TRBJ1-5	TRBV30	NA	CAWSVQGNQPQHF	TGTGCCTGGAGTGTACAGGGAAATCAGCCCCAGCATTTT
NA	TRBJ2-2	TRBV14	TRBD1	CASSRTGGFFTTGELFF	TGTGCCAGCAGCAGGACAGGGGGCTTTTTTACTACCGGGGAGCTGTTTTTT
NA	TRBJ1-1	TRBV6-6	TRBD1	CASSQTDRGISEAFF	TGTGCCAGCAGCCAAACAGACAGGGGGATCTCTGAAGCTTTCTTT
NA	TRBJ2-2	TRBV11-3	TRBD2	CASSFMSGRNTGELFF	TGTGCCAGCAGCTTTATGAGCGGGAGAAATACCGGGGAGCTGTTTTTT
NA	TRBJ2-7	TRBV6-2/TRBV6-3	TRBD2	CASSYTAGGTTYEQYF	TGTGCCAGCAGTTACACGGCGGGGGGTACGACCTACGAGCAGTACTTC
NA	TRBJ2-7	TRBV3-1/TRBV3-2	TRBD2	CASSQRTSEQYF	TGTGCCAGCAGCCAAAGGACTAGCGAGCAGTACTTC
NA	TRBJ2-6	TRBV4-1	NA	CASSQERQAASSGANVLTF	TGCGCCAGCAGCCAAGAGAGACAGGCAGCGTCCTCTGGGGCCAACGTCCTGACTTTC
NA	TRBJ2-1	TRBV2	NA	CASSVSGNEQFF	TGTGCCAGCAGTGTAAGCGGCAATGAGCAGTTCTTC
NA	TRBJ2-3	TRBV29-1	TRBD2	CSVAAGTSGSTDTQYF	TGCAGCGTTGCCGCCGGGACTAGCGGGAGCACAGATACGCAGTATTTT
NA	TRBJ2-7	TRBV14	NA	CASRGRGYEQYF	TGTGCCAGCCGCGGTAGGGGCTACGAGCAGTACTTC
few	TRBJ2-2	TRBV25-1	NA	CASRRPGVHTGELFF	TGTGCCAGCAGAAGACCAGGGGTACACACCGGGGAGCTGTTTTTT